This TCR beta chain was identified in a study of blood T cell repertoires in COVID-19. Across the whole study: T cells, B-cell-depleted T cells, or PBMCs supplied cDNA or gDNA.

Study processing details: Amplification with reference gene primers provided the estimates of nucleated cell counts. Repertoires were generated with immunoSEQ multiplex PCR, while TCRdb's copy carries only in-frame clones and drops some. Clone size and the V and J calls come from that table; the DNA yielded D and trimming. The table lists 150,000 or so clones, around 87% of them singletons, with around an eighth in the top ten. CDR1 and CDR2 (germline): SQVTM, ANQGSEA. The CDR3 runs to 11 residues. After removal of 6 bases from V and 4 bases from J, the junction contained 0 bases not matched to a gene. Seattle participants joined during active infection and were tracked over time.

The sample was peripheral blood. The receptor was derived from a young man with COVID-19, enrolled during active disease. This sequence joins TRBV29-1 and TRBJ2-3; 8 nucleotides line up with TRBD1. This CDR3 is CSVGQADTQYF. The DNA for the CDR3 is TGCAGCGTGGGACAGGCAGATACGCAGTATTTT.